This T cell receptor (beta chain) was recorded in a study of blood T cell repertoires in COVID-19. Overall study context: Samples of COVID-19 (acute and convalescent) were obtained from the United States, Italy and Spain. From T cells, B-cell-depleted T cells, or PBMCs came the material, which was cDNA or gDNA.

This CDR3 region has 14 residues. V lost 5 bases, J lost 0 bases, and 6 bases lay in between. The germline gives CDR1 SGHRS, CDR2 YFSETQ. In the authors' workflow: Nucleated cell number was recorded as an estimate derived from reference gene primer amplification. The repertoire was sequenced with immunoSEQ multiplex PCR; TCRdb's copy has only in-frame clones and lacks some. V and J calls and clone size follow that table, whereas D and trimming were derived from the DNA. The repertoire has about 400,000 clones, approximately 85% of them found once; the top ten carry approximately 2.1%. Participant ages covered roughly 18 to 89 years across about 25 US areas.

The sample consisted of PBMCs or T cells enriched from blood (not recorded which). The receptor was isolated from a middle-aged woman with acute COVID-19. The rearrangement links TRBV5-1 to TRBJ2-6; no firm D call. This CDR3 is CASRFSSGANVLTF. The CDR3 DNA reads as TGCGCCAGCAGGTTCAGCTCTGGGGCCAACGTCCTGACTTTC.